The next 3 T cell receptor beta chains were all read from a single sample in a study of cytomegalovirus exposure and HLA in healthy donors. Vbeta (60) and Jbeta (13) primers were used in the PCR. This table comes from immunoSEQ multiplex PCR, and its TCRdb copy is limited to in-frame clones, with some not included. The table records about 140,000 clones, about 77% of them present only once. Input material: PBMCs. The receptors here all came from a female donor in good health and CMV-seronegative.

The chain carries TRBV28 and TRBJ2-5; D might be TRBD2 (6 bases). Gene TRBJ2-7 matches the end of the DNA better, so the J call may be wrong. The CDR3 totals 15 residues. Germline V CDR1 and CDR2: MDHEN, SYDVKM. CDR3 nucleotides: TGTGCCAGCAGAAAAGCAGGAGGGGTGGGGTACGAGCAGTACTTC. This translates into CASRKAGGVGYEQYF.

The chain recombines TRBV6-6 with TRBJ2-2, with D possibly being TRBD2 (6 bases). The CDR3 contains 13 residues. V lost 5 bases and J 6 bases, leaving 10 bases between the germline ends. Germline CDR1 MNHNY, CDR2 SVGAGI (reference sequence). This chain's CDR3 is CASSHRDSGELFF. The CDR3 region has the DNA TGTGCCAGCAGTCACCGGGACTCCGGGGAGCTGTTTTTT.

This rearrangement joins TRBV19 to TRBJ2-3; D ambiguous. Germline values: CDR1 LNHDA, CDR2 SQIVND (reference sequence). Trimming left V 7 bases short and J 1 base short, with 15 bases between. The CDR3 is 15 residues long. The CDR3 loop reads CASTDLGVGTDTQYF. CDR3 DNA sequence: TGTGCCAGTACCGACTTGGGTGTGGGCACAGATACGCAGTATTTT.